Detailed here is one T cell receptor beta chain. Its antigen is still unknown. The data were taken from a study of T cells after posttransplantation cyclophosphamide. The CDR3 runs 15 residues. V trimming: 5 bases; J trimming: 6 bases; junction bases outside the gene matches: 11. Germline V lookup: CDR1 SGHDN, CDR2 FVKESK. Using immunoSEQ multiplex PCR, the repertoire was profiled, and TCRdb retains in-frame clones only, with some absent. The data hold approximately 29,000 clones, with 86% observed a single time. Study findings and constraints: After PTCy, TRB diversity resembled that of CNI/methotrexate controls. Skin or GI-infiltrating T cells shared few TRB sequences with blood. Later blood repertoires were often dominated by clones from the donor CD8+ memory compartment.

The rearrangement joins TRBV14 to TRBJ2-7, with 9 bases identical to TRBD2. Sequencing was done on a sample of PBMCs. This clonotype originated in a man aged 45-65 years. For the CDR3, the DNA is TGTGCCAGCAGCATTCTCGGGACTAGCCCGCCCGAGCAGTACTTC. This gives the protein CASSILGTSPPEQYF.